This T cell receptor beta chain came from a study of response to subunit inactivated influenza vaccine. With 0 bases removed from V and 3 bases from J, the gap between germline ends came to 21 bases. Per germline, CDR1 SGHAT and CDR2 FQDESV (reference sequence). This CDR3 spans 18 amino acids. TCRdb analysed the RT-PCR reads with MiXCR anew, one entry per CDR3 protein. This repertoire shows 500,000 to 700,000 distinct CDR3 sequences, roughly a quarter found once; its top ten account for about 3%. This clonotype has just a few counts. These data were likewise used in another study, on T cells expressing NK-cell markers. This second study notes: TCR beta cDNA was made by 5'RACE template switching with UMIs. Dominant NKG2C+ clonotypes accounted for about 1.0-7.0% of CD8+ T cells in roughly 6 donors. The CD3+CD56-NKG2C+ fraction of four donors was likewise dominated by these clonotypes.

The specimen comprised CD4+ T cells sorted from PBMCs, sampled 11 to 12 days after vaccination. This receptor was taken from a man between 45 and 60 years old who received an inactivated influenza vaccine. V usage is TRBV11-1 and J usage is TRBJ2-7; D tentatively fits TRBD1 or TRBD2 (6 bases each). CDR3: CASSLARGRGGPNYEQYF. CDR3 DNA: TGTGCCAGCAGCTTAGCGCGGGGAAGAGGGGGGCCGAACTACGAGCAGTACTTC.